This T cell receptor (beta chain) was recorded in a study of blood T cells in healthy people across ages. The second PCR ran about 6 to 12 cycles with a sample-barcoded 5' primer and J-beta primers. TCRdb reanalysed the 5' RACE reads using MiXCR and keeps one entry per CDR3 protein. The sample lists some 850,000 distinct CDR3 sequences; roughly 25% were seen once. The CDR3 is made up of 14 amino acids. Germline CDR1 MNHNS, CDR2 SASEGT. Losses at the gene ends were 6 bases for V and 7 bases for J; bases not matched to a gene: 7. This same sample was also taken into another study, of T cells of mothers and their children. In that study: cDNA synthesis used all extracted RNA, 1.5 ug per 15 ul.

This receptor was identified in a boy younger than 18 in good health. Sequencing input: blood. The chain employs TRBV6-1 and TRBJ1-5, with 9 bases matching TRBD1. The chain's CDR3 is CASSRDREAQPQHF. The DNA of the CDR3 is TGTGCCAGCAGCCGGGACAGGGAAGCCCAGCCCCAGCATTTT.